One and the same sample provided the 31 T cell receptor beta chains below, sequenced in a study of T cells in tumors after PD-1 blockade. The assay was immunoSEQ multiplex PCR, and TCRdb's table has in-frame clones only and misses some. The sample holds 50,000 to 75,000 clones, around two thirds seen once. The material sequenced was PBMCs, taken after anti-PD-1 treatment. These receptors originate from a human donor with basal cell carcinoma.

The V and J genes are TRBV27 and TRBJ2-2; D not certain. Germline CDR1 is MNHEY and CDR2 is SMNVEV (reference sequence). The CDR3 is 14 amino acids. The V and J ends lost 5 bases and 4 bases respectively, with 11 bases between them. For the CDR3, the DNA is TGTGCCAGCAGTCCATATGGGGTCACCGGGGAGCTGTTTTTT. Its protein product is CASSPYGVTGELFF.

The gene calls are TRBV5-1 and TRBJ2-7; TRBD1 matches 7 bases. Unmatched junction bases numbered 3, after V lost 3 bases and J lost 0 bases. Germline values: CDR1 SGHRS, CDR2 YFSETQ. The CDR3 has 14 residues. The CDR3 region has the DNA TGCGCCAGCAGCTCTCCAGGGGGCTCCTACGAGCAGTACTTC. This encodes CASSSPGGSYEQYF. Filled out from reference TRBV5-1 and TRBJ2-7, the complete variable domain reads KAGVTQTPRYLIKTRGQQVTLSCSPISGHRSVSWYQQTPGQGLQFLFEYFSETQRNKGNFPGRFSGRQFSNSRSEMNVSTLELGDSALYLCASSSPGGSYEQYFGPGTRLTVT.

This clone was seen more than once but under ten times. This chain uses TRBV6-6 with TRBJ1-5; D is perhaps TRBD1 (5 bases). The CDR3 sequence is 13 residues long. V gave up 4 bases and J gave up 6 bases, with 10 bases separating them. Germline CDR1 and CDR2: MNHNY and SVGAGI (reference sequence). CDR3 protein: CASSSVGGQPQHF. CDR3 DNA: TGTGCCAGCAGTTCCGTTGGGGGTCAGCCCCAGCATTTT.

The chain has TRBV18 and TRBJ2-5; 11 bases map to TRBD2. CDR1 is KGHSH, CDR2 LQKENI, per germline. Losses at the gene ends were 2 bases for V and 4 bases for J; bases not matched to a gene: 9. This CDR3 is 17 amino acids long. The DNA of the CDR3 is TGTGCCAGCTCACCAGAACTAGCGGGGGCCGGGGGAGAGACCCAGTACTTC. This sequence encodes CASSPELAGAGGETQYF. The whole variable domain, remainder taken from reference TRBV18 and TRBJ2-5, is NAGVMQNPRHLVRRRGQEARLRCSPMKGHSHVYWYRQLPEEGLKFMVYLQKENIIDESGMPKERFSAEFPKEGPSILRIQQVVRGDSAAYFCASSPELAGAGGETQYFGPGTRLLVL.

This clone was picked up a small number of times. CDR3 region: CASNDRKRGYTF. For the CDR3, the DNA is TGTGCCAGCAATGACAGGAAGAGGGGCTACACCTTC. The rearrangement uses TRBV2 and TRBJ1-2; possibly TRBD1 for D (6 bases). Germline V gives CDR1 SNHLY, CDR2 FYNNEI. Trimming took off 7 bases at V and 8 bases at J, with 14 bases between the two ends. The CDR3 extends over 12 amino acids.

This clone was detected ten times or more. The V call is TRBV5-6, the J call TRBJ1-2, with 8 bases matching TRBD1. Germline V gives CDR1 SGHDT, CDR2 YYEEEE. V was clipped by 4 bases and J by 3 bases; unmatched bases: 11. The CDR3 has 16 residues. This CDR3 reads CASSPDRVVYYYGYTF. CDR3 bases: TGTGCCAGCAGCCCGGACAGGGTAGTCTACTACTATGGCTACACCTTC.

The chain employs TRBV3-1 (or the pseudogene TRBV3-2) and TRBJ2-3, with 11 bases identical to TRBD2. CDR3 length: 16 amino acids. V lost 4 bases and J lost 4; bases outside the gene matches: 7. CDR1 is LGHDT and CDR2 is YNNKEL in the germline V gene (reference sequence). In nucleotides, the CDR3 is TGTGCCAGCAGCCCCCATGGTAGCGGGGGGGCAGATACGCAGTATTTT. Translating it yields CASSPHGSGGADTQYF.

This rearrangement joins TRBV5-1 to TRBJ1-4, with D maybe TRBD1 (5 bases). The CDR3 sequence is 17 residues long. Trimming removed 0 bases from V and 0 bases from J, with 12 bases in between. Looked up from germline, CDR1 is SGHRS and CDR2 is YFSETQ. CDR3 nucleotides: TGCGCCAGCAGCTTGGCAGGGCCTTCCTCAACTAATGAAAAACTGTTTTTT. Its translation is CASSLAGPSSTNEKLFF. The full variable domain, with the rest looked up from reference TRBV5-1 and TRBJ1-4, is KAGVTQTPRYLIKTRGQQVTLSCSPISGHRSVSWYQQTPGQGLQFLFEYFSETQRNKGNFPGRFSGRQFSNSRSEMNVSTLELGDSALYLCASSLAGPSSTNEKLFFGSGTQLSVL.

This chain uses TRBV6-5 with TRBJ1-5; the D gene is possibly TRBD1 (5 bases). The V gene lost 6 bases and the J gene lost 7 bases, with 16 bases spanning the gap. The CDR3 is made up of 14 amino acids. Germline lookup yields CDR1 MNHEY and CDR2 SVGAGI. Here the CDR3 DNA reads TGTGCCAGCAGAGGGGATTCCGAGGGACAGCCCCAGCATTTT. Encoded protein: CASRGDSEGQPQHF.

This clone was seen only a few times. The gene calls are TRBV9 and TRBJ1-1; 7 bases fit TRBD1. With V trimmed by 4 bases and J by 0 bases, 9 bases remained unmatched. Germline CDR1 is SGDLS and CDR2 is YYNGEE. The CDR3 is made up of 16 amino acids. This CDR3 reads CASSNHKDRMNTEAFF. Here the CDR3 DNA reads TGTGCCAGCAGCAACCACAAGGACAGGATGAACACTGAAGCTTTCTTT.

The chain employs TRBV27 and TRBJ2-2; 10 positions match TRBD1. The junction had 7 bases not matched to a gene; V was cut back by 8 bases and J by 4 bases. Germline values: CDR1 MNHEY, CDR2 SMNVEV (reference sequence). The CDR3 runs 15 residues. The DNA for the CDR3 is TGTGCCAGCCCGTACGGGACAGGGGTCACCGGGGAGCTGTTTTTT. Its protein is CASPYGTGVTGELFF.

V is TRBV5-1 and J is TRBJ1-2, with 11 nucleotides matching TRBD1. Trimming cost V 3 bases and J 4 bases; bases outside gene matches: 5. The CDR3 is 15 amino acids. Germline-derived CDR1 and CDR2 are SGHRS and YFSETQ. CDR3 in DNA: TGCGCCAGCAGCTCTGGGACAGGGGGTTTCTATGGCTACACCTTC. This gives the protein CASSSGTGGFYGYTF.

The chain uses TRBV4-1 and TRBJ2-2; D tentatively fits TRBD1 or TRBD2 (6 bases each). V was trimmed by 7 bases and J by 4 bases, leaving 16 bases between them. The CDR3 loop spans 15 amino acids. Germline V gene sequence: CDR1 MGHRA, CDR2 YSYEKL. The DNA of the CDR3 is TGCGCCAGCACTAGGGGGGTCGGCGGCACCGGGGAGCTGTTTTTT. It is translated as CASTRGVGGTGELFF.

The chain joins TRBV6-4 to TRBJ2-6; D remains unclear. Trimming removed 2 bases at V and 0 bases at J, with 5 bases between. The germline CDR1 and CDR2 sequences are MRHNA and SNTAGT. CDR3 size: 15 residues. CDR3 nucleotide sequence: TGTGCCAGCAGTGACGACAACTCTGGGGCCAACGTCCTGACTTTC. The encoded protein is CASSDDNSGANVLTF.

This chain links TRBV4-1 with TRBJ2-7, with TRBD1 matching 9 bases. The length of the CDR3 is 15 residues. V lost 2 bases to trimming and J lost 2 bases; unmatched junction nucleotides: 4. Germline-derived CDR1 and CDR2 are MGHRA and YSYEKL. The CDR3 here is CASSQPGTGPYEQYF. The CDR3, as DNA: TGCGCCAGCAGCCAACCCGGGACAGGGCCCTACGAGCAGTACTTC.

The chain links TRBV28 to TRBJ1-2; the match to TRBD1 covers 8 bases. Per the germline V gene, CDR1 is MDHEN and CDR2 is SYDVKM. J gave up 5 bases and V 5 bases, and 7 bases lay outside the gene matches. The CDR3 extends over 14 amino acids. CDR3 protein: CASSQGARIYGYTF. CDR3 coding DNA: TGTGCCAGCAGTCAGGGGGCGCGGATTTATGGCTACACCTTC.

This clone was detected once. The V and J genes are TRBV6-4 and TRBJ2-3, with D perhaps matching TRBD2 (7 bases). The CDR3 loop spans 16 amino acids. Germline CDR1 MRHNA, CDR2 SNTAGT. Trimming shortened V by 0 bases and J by 6 bases, and 16 bases separated the two germline ends. DNA for the CDR3: TGTGCCAGCAGTGACTCGAAGGGGGGGGGCCGGGATACGCAGTATTTT. Amino acid sequence: CASSDSKGGGRDTQYF.

The genes are TRBV5-1 and TRBJ1-2, with D unclear. Germline CDR1 is SGHRS and CDR2 is YFSETQ. V was clipped by 0 bases and J by 1 base, with 7 bases between them. CDR3 length equals 14 residues. Written as DNA, the CDR3 is TGCGCCAGCAGCTTGGGGGCGTATAACTATGGCTACACCTTC. Its translation: CASSLGAYNYGYTF.

This sequence joins TRBV6-5 and TRBJ2-7, with 9 bases fitting TRBD1. The CDR3 is 16 amino acids. Germline lookup yields CDR1 MNHEY and CDR2 SVGAGI. With 4 bases clipped from V and 2 bases from J, the junction kept 9 bases outside the gene matches. Here the CDR3 DNA reads TGTGCCAGCAGTTCTAACTCCGGGACAGGGCCCTACGAGCAGTACTTC. It encodes CASSSNSGTGPYEQYF.

V gene TRBV7-8 combines with J gene TRBJ2-1; TRBD1 is a possible D gene (7 bases). Trimming cost V 5 bases and J 3 bases, with 14 bases left between them. This CDR3 is built from 15 residues. Germline V gene sequence: CDR1 SGHVS, CDR2 FQNEAQ. The CDR3 DNA is TGTGCCAGCAGCATAGGAGGGGGCCTCTACAATGAGCAGTTCTTC. Translated, it gives CASSIGGGLYNEQFF. Full variable domain (remainder filled in from reference TRBV7-8 and TRBJ2-1): GAGVSQSPRYKVAKRGQDVALRCDPISGHVSLFWYQQALGQGPEFLTYFQNEAQLDKSGLPSDRFFAERPEGSVSTLKIQRTQQEDSAVYLCASSIGGGLYNEQFFGPGTRLTVL.

The chain couples TRBV6-5 to TRBJ2-7; D may be TRBD2 (6 bases). CDR3 length: 14 residues. Germline lookup yields CDR1 MNHEY and CDR2 SVGAGI. V was cut by 6 bases and J by 0 bases, with 12 bases left in between. The CDR3 DNA sequence: TGTGCCAGCAGGATGGACGGGGGCTCCTACGAGCAGTACTTC. As protein: CASRMDGGSYEQYF.

The chain employs TRBV30 and TRBJ1-1; tentatively, D is TRBD1 (5 bases). The germline V and J ends were trimmed by 4 bases and 5 bases, with 8 bases remaining between them. Germline values: CDR1 GTSNPN, CDR2 SVGIG (reference sequence). CDR3 size: 11 residues. The CDR3 DNA reads as TGTGCCTGGACAGGGAGGACTGAAGCTTTCTTT. Translating gives CAWTGRTEAFF.

The chain joins TRBV27 to TRBJ1-5, with D uncertain. Deletions cut 3 bases from V and 3 bases from J, with 6 bases between. The V gene's germline CDR1 is MNHEY and CDR2 SMNVEV (reference sequence). This CDR3 is built from 13 residues. CDR3 sequence reads: CASSFSPNQPQHF. For the CDR3, the DNA is TGTGCCAGCAGTTTTTCCCCCAATCAGCCCCAGCATTTT.

V is TRBV4-1 and J is TRBJ1-5, with no clear D. The germline CDR1 and CDR2 sequences are MGHRA and YSYEKL. The V gene lost 0 bases and the J gene lost 11 bases, with 11 bases spanning the gap. The CDR3 is 13 amino acids. CDR3 in amino acids: CASSQDQTLSQHF. In DNA, the CDR3 is TGCGCCAGCAGCCAAGATCAGACTTTGTCCCAGCATTTT.

The V call is TRBV28, the J call TRBJ2-2; D is possibly TRBD1 (6 bases). Trimming cost V 7 bases and J 5 bases, with 14 bases left between them. Germline V lookup: CDR1 MDHEN, CDR2 SYDVKM. This CDR3 comprises 14 residues. The CDR3 sequence: CASTGQPQTGELFF. In DNA, the CDR3 is TGTGCCAGCACCGGACAGCCGCAGACCGGGGAGCTGTTTTTT.

V is TRBV6-2 or TRBV6-3 and J is TRBJ2-3; 7 bases fit TRBD2. This CDR3 is 16 amino acids long. Germline trimming cut 2 bases from V and 0 bases from J; bases unmatched to any gene: 5. CDR1 is MNHEY and CDR2 is SVGEGT in the germline V gene. CDR3 sequence: CASSYLGRGSTDTQYF. CDR3 in DNA: TGTGCCAGCAGTTACCTTGGGCGGGGGAGCACAGATACGCAGTATTTT.

This clone was found a few times. The V call is TRBV19, the J call TRBJ1-5; D not certain. The length of the CDR3 is 15 residues. Trimming removed 2 bases from V and 7 bases from J, with 15 bases in between. Germline loops: CDR1 LNHDA, CDR2 SQIVND (reference sequence). Written as DNA, the CDR3 is TGTGCCAGTAGTATAATCCCCGCCTTCGACCAGCCCCAGCATTTT. This translates into CASSIIPAFDQPQHF.

The chain recombines TRBV3-1 (or the pseudogene TRBV3-2) with TRBJ1-1; D gene uncertain. From germline, CDR1 is LGHDT and CDR2 YNNKEL (reference sequence). The CDR3 loop spans 15 amino acids. Trimming removed 4 bases at V and 1 base at J, with 13 bases between. The CDR3 region has the DNA TGTGCCAGCAGCCCCCTTCTAATACAGAACACTGAAGCTTTCTTT. Its protein is CASSPLLIQNTEAFF.

This chain joins TRBV2 and TRBJ1-4; D unclear. Trimming stripped 7 bases from V and 1 base from J, with 7 bases between. Germline loops: CDR1 SNHLY, CDR2 FYNNEI. This CDR3 has 13 amino acids. The CDR3 DNA follows: TGTGCCAGCACGAGGAGAACTAATGAAAAACTGTTTTTT. Translation: CASTRRTNEKLFF. The whole variable domain, remainder taken from reference TRBV2 and TRBJ1-4, is EPEVTQTPSHQVTQMGQEVILRCVPISNHLYFYWYRQILGQKVEFLVSFYNNEISEKSEIFDDQFSVERPDGSNFTLKIRSTKLEDSAMYFCASTRRTNEKLFFGSGTQLSVL.

This clone was recorded a few times. The V gene is TRBV7-9, the J gene TRBJ1-2, with D perhaps matching TRBD1 (6 bases). Germline CDR1 is SEHNR and CDR2 is FQNEAQ (reference sequence). CDR3 length: 15 residues. The ends were cut back, 7 bases at V and 1 base at J, with 16 bases in the middle. CDR3: CASTPGGAFNYGYTF. The CDR3 DNA follows: TGTGCCAGCACCCCTGGGGGGGCCTTTAACTATGGCTACACCTTC.

The rearrangement uses TRBV28 and TRBJ1-5; 7 positions agree with TRBD1. Germline-derived CDR1 and CDR2 are MDHEN and SYDVKM. This CDR3 region has 16 residues. The V and J ends lost 2 bases and 3 bases, in that order; junction bases with no gene match: 7. DNA of the CDR3: TGTGCCAGCAGTTTAACCGGGACAGTGAACAATCAGCCCCAGCATTTT. It translates to CASSLTGTVNNQPQHF.